These 8 T cell receptor beta chains came from one sample sequenced in a study of blood T cells in healthy people across ages. Then a second PCR, running roughly 7 to 12 cycles, was carried out with a sample-barcoded 5' primer and a J-beta primer mix. Using its own MiXCR run on the 5' RACE reads, TCRdb lists one record per CDR3 protein. This table holds more than 450,000 distinct CDR3 sequences, approximately 26% found once. The same sample was also studied in work on T cells of mothers and their children.

Sequenced sample: blood. These receptors came from a boy aged 2-15 years in good health.

The gene calls are TRBV12-3 or TRBV12-4 and TRBJ2-1; 9 positions agree with TRBD2. There are 16 residues in the CDR3. Unmatched junction bases numbered 15, after V lost 5 bases and J lost 10 bases. CDR3 amino acids: CASSPLRAGGPTEQFF. Written as DNA, the CDR3 is TGTGCCAGCAGTCCCCTTAGGGCGGGAGGGCCAACGGAGCAGTTCTTC.

The chain carries TRBV20-1 and TRBJ1-3; D not certain. V was clipped by 4 bases and J by 4 bases, with 14 bases between them. The CDR3 runs to 14 residues. The germline gives CDR1 DFQATT, CDR2 SNEGSKA (reference sequence). The DNA for the CDR3 is TGCAGTGCTATTCCAGGCACCCCGGGAAACACCATATATTTT. It translates to CSAIPGTPGNTIYF.

This clonotype was found a few times. This chain connects TRBV7-9 to TRBJ2-1; TRBD1 is a possible D gene (5 bases). The V end was cut by 5 bases, the J end by 7 bases, with 9 bases between. CDR3 length: 12 amino acids. In germline, CDR1 is SEHNR, CDR2 FQNEAQ (reference sequence). CDR3 DNA: TGTGCCAGCAGCGTCCCAGGGAATGAGCAGTTCTTC. Translated: CASSVPGNEQFF.

The J gene is TRBJ2-1, the V gene TRBV5-1; TRBD2 agrees at 14 bases. Unmatched junction bases numbered 9, after V lost 1 base and J lost 6 bases. CDR1 SGHRS and CDR2 YFSETQ come from the germline V gene. The CDR3 totals 18 residues. The CDR3 loop is CASSLWGTSGSFINEQFF. The CDR3 DNA reads as TGCGCCAGCAGCTTGTGGGGGACTAGCGGGAGCTTTATCAATGAGCAGTTCTTC. The full variable domain, in which reference TRBV5-1 and TRBJ2-1 provide the parts outside the CDR3, is KAGVTQTPRYLIKTRGQQVTLSCSPISGHRSVSWYQQTPGQGLQFLFEYFSETQRNKGNFPGRFSGRQFSNSRSEMNVSTLELGDSALYLCASSLWGTSGSFINEQFFGPGTRLTVL.

V usage is TRBV7-9 and J usage is TRBJ1-6; D gene unclear. The CDR3 consists of 14 residues. V shed 1 base and J shed 4 bases, with 5 bases lying between them. Germline assignment: CDR1 SEHNR and CDR2 FQNEAQ (reference sequence). CDR3 loop: CASSLEQYNSPLHF. CDR3 coding DNA: TGTGCCAGCAGCTTAGAACAGTATAATTCACCCCTCCACTTT. The full variable domain, rest sourced from reference TRBV7-9 and TRBJ1-6, is DTGVSQNPRHKITKRGQNVTFRCDPISEHNRLYWYRQTLGQGPEFLTYFQNEAQLEKSRLLSDRFSAERPKGSFSTLEIQRTEQGDSAMYLCASSLEQYNSPLHFGNGTRLTVT.

This clonotype was counted only a few times. The chain links TRBV9 to TRBJ2-2, with 7 bases identical to TRBD2. Germline loops: CDR1 SGDLS, CDR2 YYNGEE. J lost 4 bases, V lost 3 bases, and 6 bases had no gene match. This CDR3 region has 15 residues. The CDR3 DNA reads TGTGCCAGCAGCGCAACGACTAGCACCACCGGGGAGCTGTTTTTT. Translated: CASSATTSTTGELFF.

The chain uses TRBV6-4 and TRBJ2-1, with TRBD2 matching 8 bases. From germline, CDR1 is MRHNA and CDR2 SNTAGT. Trimming at V came to 8 bases and at J to 2 bases, leaving 20 bases not matched to a gene. CDR3 size: 19 residues. In DNA form, the CDR3 reads TGTGCCAGCTCGTGGACTAGCAAAGTAGAGCAAATTACCTACAATGAGCAGTTCTTC. This gives the protein CASSWTSKVEQITYNEQFF.

The rearrangement links TRBV4-3 to TRBJ2-5; TRBD2 matches at 7 bases. The J call could be wrong; TRBJ2-1 is a better fit for the DNA end. The CDR3 is 17 residues long. Germline V gives CDR1 LGHNA, CDR2 YSLEER. The CDR3 coding sequence is TGCGCCAGCAGCCCTGCCCACGGGGGGAGTAGGGATAATGAGCAGTTCTTC. Residues: CASSPAHGGSRDNEQFF.